The 8 T cell receptor beta chains below come from one sample, sequenced in a study of OX40 agonist ivuxolimab in advanced cancers. Assay: immunoSEQ multiplex PCR; the TCRdb copy retains only in-frame clones and omits some. Counted here are 74,000 or so clones, 90% to 95% occurring once; the ten biggest clones make up approximately 0.3%. This material consisted of CD4+ or CD8+ T cells sorted from blood, taken in a trial of the OX40 agonist ivuxolimab. The source is an adult with an advanced solid tumor such as melanoma, head and neck, liver or kidney cancer.

The V and J genes are TRBV7-7 and TRBJ1-4; 7 bases align to TRBD1. V lost 5 bases, J lost 0 bases, and 6 bases stayed unmatched. The CDR3 is made up of 16 amino acids. Per germline, CDR1 SSHAT and CDR2 FNYEAQ (reference sequence). The CDR3 coding sequence is TGTGCCAGCAGCCCGGAGGGGGCCGCAACTAATGAAAAACTGTTTTTT. This encodes CASSPEGAATNEKLFF.

CDR3 residues: CASSIGTGTSYEQYF. The CDR3 bases are TGCGCCAGCAGCATCGGGACAGGGACTTCCTACGAGCAGTACTTC. This rearrangement joins TRBV5-1 to TRBJ2-7; 9 nucleotides agree with TRBD1. Germline CDR1 SGHRS, CDR2 YFSETQ. This CDR3 region has 15 residues. V lost 4 bases and J lost 1; bases outside the gene matches: 6. Filled out from reference TRBV5-1 and TRBJ2-7, the complete variable domain reads KAGVTQTPRYLIKTRGQQVTLSCSPISGHRSVSWYQQTPGQGLQFLFEYFSETQRNKGNFPGRFSGRQFSNSRSEMNVSTLELGDSALYLCASSIGTGTSYEQYFGPGTRLTVT.

CDR3 residues: CASSLDSGAYNEQFF. The CDR3 DNA follows: TGTGCCAGCAGCTTGGATAGCGGGGCTTACAATGAGCAGTTCTTC. The chain has TRBV5-5 and TRBJ2-1, with 8 bases fitting TRBD2. This CDR3 spans 15 amino acids. After removal of 0 bases from V and 4 bases from J, the junction contained 3 bases not matched to a gene. The germline CDR1 and CDR2 sequences are SGHKS and YYEKEE (reference sequence).

This clone was seen a handful of times. The chain is built from TRBV19 and TRBJ1-5, with D unresolved. The germline V gene encodes CDR1 LNHDA and CDR2 SQIVND (reference sequence). This CDR3 is 14 amino acids long. The V gene lost 0 bases and the J gene lost 7 bases, with 10 bases spanning the gap. CDR3 DNA sequence: TGTGCCAGTAGTATAGAAGGGTTCGCCCAGCCCCAGCATTTT. This sequence encodes CASSIEGFAQPQHF.

This clone was detected only a few times. The V and J genes are TRBV4-3 and TRBJ2-1, with 8 bases identical to TRBD2. Per the germline V gene, CDR1 is LGHNA and CDR2 is YSLEER. The CDR3 is 15 amino acids. With V trimmed by 4 bases and J by 8 bases, 10 bases remained unmatched. CDR3 protein: CASSPQPTSGYEQFF. CDR3 coding DNA: TGCGCCAGCAGCCCCCAGCCAACTAGCGGCTATGAGCAGTTCTTC.

This chain connects TRBV5-1 to TRBJ2-3; D gene uncertain. Trimming left V 5 bases short and J 6 bases short, with 16 bases between. Per the germline V gene, CDR1 is SGHRS and CDR2 is YFSETQ. CDR3 length equals 14 residues. The CDR3 DNA is TGCGCCAGCAGAATCCAGGAGTTCTTTGATACGCAGTATTTT. Translating gives CASRIQEFFDTQYF. Full variable domain (rest looked up from reference TRBV5-1 and TRBJ2-3): KAGVTQTPRYLIKTRGQQVTLSCSPISGHRSVSWYQQTPGQGLQFLFEYFSETQRNKGNFPGRFSGRQFSNSRSEMNVSTLELGDSALYLCASRIQEFFDTQYFGPGTRLTVL.

The V call is TRBV6-5, the J call TRBJ1-4; TRBD1 agrees at 8 bases. The CDR3 loop spans 15 amino acids. CDR1 and CDR2 from the germline V gene are MNHEY and SVGAGI. J lost 4 bases, V lost 11 bases, and 12 bases had no gene match. The CDR3 loop is CASGWQGANNEKLFF. DNA of the CDR3: TGTGCCTCGGGATGGCAGGGGGCAAATAATGAAAAACTGTTTTTT.

The rearrangement joins TRBV5-8 to TRBJ2-2, with D tentatively TRBD2 (6 bases). From germline, CDR1 is SGHTS and CDR2 YDEGEE. There are 16 residues in the CDR3. The V end was cut by 1 base, the J end by 1 base, with 11 bases between. In nucleotides, the CDR3 is TGTGCCAGCAGCTTGCTCATTAGCGGGAACACCGGGGAGCTGTTTTTT. Its translation is CASSLLISGNTGELFF. Full variable domain (rest looked up from reference TRBV5-8 and TRBJ2-2): EAGVTQSPTHLIKTRGQQATLRCSPISGHTSVYWYQQALGLGLQFLLWYDEGEERNRGNFPPRFSGRQFPNYSSELNVNALELEDSALYLCASSLLISGNTGELFFGEGSRLTVL.